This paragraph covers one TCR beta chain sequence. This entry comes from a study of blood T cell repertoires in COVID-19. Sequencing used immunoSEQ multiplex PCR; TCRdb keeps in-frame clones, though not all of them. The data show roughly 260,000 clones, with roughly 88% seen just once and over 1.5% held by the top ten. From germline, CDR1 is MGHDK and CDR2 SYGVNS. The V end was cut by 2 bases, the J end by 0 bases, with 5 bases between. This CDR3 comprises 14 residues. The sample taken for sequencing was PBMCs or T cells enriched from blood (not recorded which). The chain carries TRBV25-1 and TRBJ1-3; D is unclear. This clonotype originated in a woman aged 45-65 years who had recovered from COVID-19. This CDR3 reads CASSETSSGNTIYF. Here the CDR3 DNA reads TGTGCCAGCAGTGAAACATCCTCTGGAAACACCATATATTTT.